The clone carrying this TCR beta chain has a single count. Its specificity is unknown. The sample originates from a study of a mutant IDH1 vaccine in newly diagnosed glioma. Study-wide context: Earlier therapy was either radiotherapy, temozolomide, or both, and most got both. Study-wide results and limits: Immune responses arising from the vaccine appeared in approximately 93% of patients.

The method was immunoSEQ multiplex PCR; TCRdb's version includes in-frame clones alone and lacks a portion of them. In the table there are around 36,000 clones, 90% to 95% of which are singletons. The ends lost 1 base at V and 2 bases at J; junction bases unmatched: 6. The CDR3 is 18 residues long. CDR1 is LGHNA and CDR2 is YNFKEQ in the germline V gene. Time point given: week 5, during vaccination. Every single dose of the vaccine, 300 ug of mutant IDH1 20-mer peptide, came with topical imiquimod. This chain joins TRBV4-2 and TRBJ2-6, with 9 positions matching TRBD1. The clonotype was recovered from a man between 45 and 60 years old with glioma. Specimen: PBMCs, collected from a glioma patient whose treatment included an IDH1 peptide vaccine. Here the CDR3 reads CASSQATGGGTGANVLTF. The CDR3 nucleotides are TGTGCCAGCAGCCAAGCGACAGGGGGAGGGACTGGGGCCAACGTCCTGACTTTC.